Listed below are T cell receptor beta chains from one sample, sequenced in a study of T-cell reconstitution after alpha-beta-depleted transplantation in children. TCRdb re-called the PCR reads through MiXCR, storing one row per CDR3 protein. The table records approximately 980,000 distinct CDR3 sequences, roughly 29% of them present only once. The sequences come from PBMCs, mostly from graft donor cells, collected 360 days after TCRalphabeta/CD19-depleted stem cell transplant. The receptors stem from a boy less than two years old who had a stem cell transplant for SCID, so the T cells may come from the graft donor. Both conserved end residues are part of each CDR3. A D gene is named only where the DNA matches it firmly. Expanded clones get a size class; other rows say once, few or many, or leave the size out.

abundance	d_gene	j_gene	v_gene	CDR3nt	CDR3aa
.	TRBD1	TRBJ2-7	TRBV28	TGTGCCAGCAGGTTCCGAGACAGGGGGACTTTAAGCTACGAGCAGTACTTC	CASRFRDRGTLSYEQYF
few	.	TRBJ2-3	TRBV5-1	TGCGCCAGCAGCTTGGCAGGGTATCAAGATACGCAGTATTTT	CASSLAGYQDTQYF
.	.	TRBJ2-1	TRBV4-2	TGTGCCAGCAGCCATGGCGGCTACAATGAGCAGTTCTTC	CASSHGGYNEQFF
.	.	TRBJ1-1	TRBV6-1	TGTGCCAGCGAAGGAGGAGGGAACACTGAAGCTTTCTTT	CASEGGGNTEAFF
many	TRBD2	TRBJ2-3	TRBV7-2	TGTGCCAGCAGCAGGACTAGCTTAGATACGCAGTATTTT	CASSRTSLDTQYF
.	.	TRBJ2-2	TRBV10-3	TGTGCCATCAGTGAGCTGCGCGCGGGCGGAGCGTGGACCGGGGAGCTGTTTTTT	CAISELRAGGAWTGELFF
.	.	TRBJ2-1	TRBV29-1	TGCAGCGTTGTGTCGTTTGGGACTCCTAGATACAATGAGCAGTTCTTC	CSVVSFGTPRYNEQFF
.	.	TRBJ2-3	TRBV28	TGTGCCAGCAGTTTAAACGCGGGTGATGGCACAGATACGCAGTATTTT	CASSLNAGDGTDTQYF
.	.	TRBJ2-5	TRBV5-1	TGCGCCAGCAGCCCGGGGGACAGCGCGGAGACCCAGTACTTC	CASSPGDSAETQYF
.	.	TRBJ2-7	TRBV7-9	TGTGCCAGCAGTAGGGGGGACGTTTTTTACGAGCAGTACTTC	CASSRGDVFYEQYF
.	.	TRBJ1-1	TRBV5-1	TGCGCCAGCAGCTTGGCATCGACTATGAACACTGAAGCTTTCTTT	CASSLASTMNTEAFF
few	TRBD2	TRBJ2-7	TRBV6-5	TGTGCCAGCAGTTACTCGGCCCGACTAGCGGGGACCTACGAGCAGTACTTC	CASSYSARLAGTYEQYF
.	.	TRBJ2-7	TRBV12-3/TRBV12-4	TGTGCCAGCAAAACAGGGATGGGATACGAGCAGTACTTC	CASKTGMGYEQYF
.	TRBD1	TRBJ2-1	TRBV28	TGTGCCAGCAGTACACCGGGACAGCGACCTCAGGATGAGCAGTTCTTC	CASSTPGQRPQDEQFF
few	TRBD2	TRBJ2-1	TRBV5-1	TGCGCCAGCAGCTTGACGGGGGGGCCTTCGGATGAGCAGTTCTTC	CASSLTGGPSDEQFF
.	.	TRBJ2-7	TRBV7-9	TGTGCCAGCAGTTCGAATATCGAGCAGTACTTC	CASSSNIEQYF
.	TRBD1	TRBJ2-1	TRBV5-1	TGCGCCAGCAGCTCAGATCCCGGGACAGGGGTTGGTGAGCAGTTCTTC	CASSSDPGTGVGEQFF
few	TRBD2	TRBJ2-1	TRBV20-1	TGCAGTGCTAGGGATCTAGCGGGGTCCTACAATGAGCAGTTCTTC	CSARDLAGSYNEQFF
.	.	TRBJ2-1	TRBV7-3	TGTGCCAGCAGCCCCCTGGGAGCGGGTCCGTACAATGAGCAGTTCTTC	CASSPLGAGPYNEQFF
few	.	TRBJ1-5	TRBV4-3	TGCGCCAGCAGCCAAGATCGAGGAGGGAGGGCCGGTCAGCCCCAGCATTTT	CASSQDRGGRAGQPQHF
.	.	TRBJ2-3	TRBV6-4	TGTGCCAGCAGTAAACAGGGTTCCGGTCCCATAGATACGCAGTATTTT	CASSKQGSGPIDTQYF
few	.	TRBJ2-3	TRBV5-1	TGCGCCAGCAGCTTGACTAACCCTAGCACAGATACGCAGTATTTT	CASSLTNPSTDTQYF
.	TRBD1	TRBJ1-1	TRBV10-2	TGCGCCAGCAGCGGAATGGGACAGACGAACACTGAAGCTTTCTTT	CASSGMGQTNTEAFF
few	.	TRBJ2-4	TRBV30	TGTGCCTGGGGCCTTCGGGACGGTTTAGCCAAAAACATTCAGTACTTC	CAWGLRDGLAKNIQYF
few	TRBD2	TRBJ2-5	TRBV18	TGTGCCAGCTCAAGCGCGGGGGGGCAAGAGACCCAGTACTTC	CASSSAGGQETQYF
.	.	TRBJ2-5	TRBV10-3	TGTGCCATCAGTGGAATAGGGGCTGTAGCGACCCAGTACTTC	CAISGIGAVATQYF
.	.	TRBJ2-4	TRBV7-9	TGTGCCAGCAGCTCCCTGGAGGTAATGGACATTCAGTACTTC	CASSSLEVMDIQYF
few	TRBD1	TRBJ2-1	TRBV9	TGTGCCAGCGGACAGGGGGCGCGGAATGAGCAGTTCTTC	CASGQGARNEQFF
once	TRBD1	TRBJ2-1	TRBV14	TGTGCCAGCAGCCATCGGGACAGCTTCTACAATGAGCAGTTCTTC	CASSHRDSFYNEQFF